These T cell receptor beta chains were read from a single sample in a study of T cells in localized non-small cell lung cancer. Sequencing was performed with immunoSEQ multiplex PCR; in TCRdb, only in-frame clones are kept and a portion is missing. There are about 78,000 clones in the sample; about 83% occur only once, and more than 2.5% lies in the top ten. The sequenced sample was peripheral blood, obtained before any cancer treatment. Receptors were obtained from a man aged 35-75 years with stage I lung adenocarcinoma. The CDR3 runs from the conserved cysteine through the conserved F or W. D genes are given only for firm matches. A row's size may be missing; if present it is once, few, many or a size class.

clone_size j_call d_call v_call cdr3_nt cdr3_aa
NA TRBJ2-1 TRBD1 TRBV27 TGTGCCAGCAGTTTGGGACAGGGGGTCAACAATGAGCAGTTCTTC CASSLGQGVNNEQFF
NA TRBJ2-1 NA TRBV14 TGTGCCAGCAGCCAAGATGAAGCGGACTCCTACAATGAGCAGTTCTTC CASSQDEADSYNEQFF
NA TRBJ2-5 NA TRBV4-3 TGCGCCAGCAGCCAAGATTTTGGCAGAAAAGAGACCCAGTACTTC CASSQDFGRKETQYF
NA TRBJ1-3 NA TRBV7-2 TGTGCCAGCAGCTTAACCCGAGACACCATATATTTT CASSLTRDTIYF
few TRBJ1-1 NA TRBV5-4 TGTGCCAGCAGCTTTCCCCCCCAGGCGGGGAACACTGAAGCTTTCTTT CASSFPPQAGNTEAFF
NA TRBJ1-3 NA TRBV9 TGTGCCAGCAGCGTAGCAGAAAACACCATATATTTT CASSVAENTIYF
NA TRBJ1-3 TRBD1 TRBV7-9 TGTGCCAGCAGCGATAGACAGGGGCCATCTGGAAACACCATATATTTT CASSDRQGPSGNTIYF
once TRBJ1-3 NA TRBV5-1 TGCGCCAGCAGCCCGGGGGGCTCTGGAAACACCATATATTTT CASSPGGSGNTIYF
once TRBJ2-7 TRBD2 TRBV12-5 TGTGCTAGTGGTGGGGGAACTCCGGGACTGAAAGGACTAGCGGTTTCCTACGAGCAGTACTTC CASGGGTPGLKGLAVSYEQYF
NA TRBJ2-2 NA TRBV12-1 TGTGCCAGCAGCTTTGTCTTTGGCCACGGGGAGCTGTTTTTT CASSFVFGHGELFF
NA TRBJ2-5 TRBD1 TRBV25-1 TGTGCCAGCAGTCACCGGGACAGGGACCAAGAGACCCAGTACTTC CASSHRDRDQETQYF
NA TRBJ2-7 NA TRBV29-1 TGCAGCGTTGAAAGGGATTTGGGGGCCGAGCAGTACTTC CSVERDLGAEQYF
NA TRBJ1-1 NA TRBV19 TGTGCCACCTCGGACAAGCGCGTGAACACTGAAGCTTTCTTT CATSDKRVNTEAFF
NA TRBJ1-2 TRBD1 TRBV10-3 TGTGCCATCAGTGAAGTGAACAGGGGCTCCTATGGCTACACCTTC CAISEVNRGSYGYTF
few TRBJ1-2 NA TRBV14 TGTGCCAGCAGTGACCTGACAGGCAGCTATGGCTACACCTTC CASSDLTGSYGYTF
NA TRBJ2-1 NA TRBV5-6 TGTGCCAGCAGCTTGGTTAAGGTCGGGGATTACAATGAGCAGTTCTTC CASSLVKVGDYNEQFF
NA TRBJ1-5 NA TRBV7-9 TGTGCCAGCAGCTTAGGGGCCTATACCGATCAGCCCCAGCATTTT CASSLGAYTDQPQHF
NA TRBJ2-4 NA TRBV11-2 TGTGCCAGCAGCTTAGAAGCAATAGGCCGGGTCAAAAACATTCAGTACTTC CASSLEAIGRVKNIQYF
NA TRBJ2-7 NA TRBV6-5 TGTGCCAGCAGTTACAGACCCCCTAGCGAGCAGTACTTC CASSYRPPSEQYF
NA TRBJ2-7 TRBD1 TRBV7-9 TGTGCCAGCAGCCCCCGAACCGGGACAGGGGGATTCTACGAGCAGTACTTC CASSPRTGTGGFYEQYF
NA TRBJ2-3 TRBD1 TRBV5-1 TGCGCCAGCGGGACAGGGCACCCCACAGATACGCAGTATTTT CASGTGHPTDTQYF
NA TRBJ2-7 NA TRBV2 TGTGCCACCCTACTAGACCAGCTCTCGGTCGAGCAGTACTTC CATLLDQLSVEQYF
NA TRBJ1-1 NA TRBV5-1 TGCGCCAGCAGCTTGGTCATGGCTACGGGCACTGAAGCTTTCTTT CASSLVMATGTEAFF
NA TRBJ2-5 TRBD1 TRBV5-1 TGCGCCAGCAGCTTTAGGGACAGGGTCGAGGAGACCCAGTACTTC CASSFRDRVEETQYF
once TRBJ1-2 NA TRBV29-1 TGCAGCGTTGTCGAGGCGAAGGGCTACACCTTC CSVVEAKGYTF
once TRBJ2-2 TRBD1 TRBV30 TGTGCCTGGGGACAGGGGACGCCCAACACCGGGGAGCTGTTTTTT CAWGQGTPNTGELFF
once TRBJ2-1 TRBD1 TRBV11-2 TGTGCCAGCAGCTTAGTCGGGCTCAGAACACAGGGGGCTAGTGAGCAGTTCTTC CASSLVGLRTQGASEQFF
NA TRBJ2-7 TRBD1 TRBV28 TGTGCCAGCAGCAAAACCGGGACAGGGCCCTACGAGCAGTACTTC CASSKTGTGPYEQYF
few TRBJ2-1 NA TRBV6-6 TGTGCCAGCAGTTACCCAGCGGGCGCTTACAATGAGCAGTTCTTC CASSYPAGAYNEQFF
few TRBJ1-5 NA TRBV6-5 TGTGCCAGCAGTGCCAGATTCAATCAGCCCCAGCATTTT CASSARFNQPQHF
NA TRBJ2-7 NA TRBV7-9 TGTGCCAGCAGCCCCGTGGCGGCCCTGGACGAGCAGTACTTC CASSPVAALDEQYF
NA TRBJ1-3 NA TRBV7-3 TGTGCCAGCAGCTTAAGGGGAGCAGGAAACACCATATATTTT CASSLRGAGNTIYF
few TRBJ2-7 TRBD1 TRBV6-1 TGTGCCAGCAGCCGGGACAGGGTCTCCTACGAGCAGTACTTC CASSRDRVSYEQYF
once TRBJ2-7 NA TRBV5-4 TGTGCCAGCAGCCGGGACCCGGGGTACGAGCAGTACTTC CASSRDPGYEQYF
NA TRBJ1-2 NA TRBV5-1 TGCGCCAGCAGCTCAAACCTTGTCAACTATGGCTACACCTTC CASSSNLVNYGYTF
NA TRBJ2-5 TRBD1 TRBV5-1 TGCGCCAGCAGCTCGACAGGGGGCGCGGAGACCCAGTACTTC CASSSTGGAETQYF
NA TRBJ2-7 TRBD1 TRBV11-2 TGTGCCAGCAGCTTAGCCAGGGGGTCCTACGAGCAGTACTTC CASSLARGSYEQYF
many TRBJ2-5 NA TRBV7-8 TGTGCCAGCAGCCCGGGACCCTGGTTAGAGACCCAGTACTTC CASSPGPWLETQYF
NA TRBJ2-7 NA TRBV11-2 TGTGCCAGCAGCCCCCTCCGACTGGCTAACTACGAGCAGTACTTC CASSPLRLANYEQYF
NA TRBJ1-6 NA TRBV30 TGTGCCCGTGGACAGTCGGGTTCACCCCTCCACTTT CARGQSGSPLHF
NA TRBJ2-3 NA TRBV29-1 TGCAGCGTTGGAGGCCGGGTTTCACGGGGGAAAAGTTACACAGATACGCAGTATTTT CSVGGRVSRGKSYTDTQYF
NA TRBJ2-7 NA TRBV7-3 TGTGCCAGCAGCCTCCAGGGAGGTGTTGGGAGGTACGAGCAGTACTTC CASSLQGGVGRYEQYF
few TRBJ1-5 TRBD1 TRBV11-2 TGTGCCAGCAGCTTAGATACAGGGGGCTCTCAGCCCCAGCATTTT CASSLDTGGSQPQHF
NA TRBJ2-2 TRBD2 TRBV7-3 TGTGCCAGCAGGCCCACTAGCGGTAGCACCGGGGAGCTGTTTTTT CASRPTSGSTGELFF
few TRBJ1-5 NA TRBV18 TGTGCCAGCTCACAAACGGGGGGTAGCCAGCATTTT CASSQTGGSQHF
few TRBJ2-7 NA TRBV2 TGTGCCAGTTCGAACGGGTTCAACGGCTACGAGCAGTACTTC CASSNGFNGYEQYF
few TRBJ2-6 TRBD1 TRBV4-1 TGCGCCAGCAGCCAAGATCGAGGGACAGGGGGCACTGGGGCCAACGTCCTGACTTTC CASSQDRGTGGTGANVLTF
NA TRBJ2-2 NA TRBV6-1 TGTGCCAGCAGCCACAGGGAAGGGGAGCTGTTTTTT CASSHREGELFF
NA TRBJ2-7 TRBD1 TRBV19 TGTGCCAGTAGTATAGGGACCGGGACAGCTGTTTCCTACGAGCAGTACTTC CASSIGTGTAVSYEQYF
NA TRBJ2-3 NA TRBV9 TGTGCCAGCAGCGTGGATCTTCTCACAGATACGCAGTATTTT CASSVDLLTDTQYF
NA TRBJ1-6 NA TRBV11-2 TGTGCCAGCAGCTTAGATTTAATAGGAGTATCCCTCCACTTT CASSLDLIGVSLHF
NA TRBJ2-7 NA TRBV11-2 TGTGCCAGCAGCTTAGTCGGTTCAGGGAAGTACGAGCAGTACTTC CASSLVGSGKYEQYF
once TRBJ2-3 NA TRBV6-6 TGTGCCAGCAGTTACGGGCTGCTTCTAAGCACAGATACGCAGTATTTT CASSYGLLLSTDTQYF
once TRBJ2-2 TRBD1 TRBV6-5 TGTGCCAGCAGTTATTCGACAGGGAGAGTTTCCGGGGAGCTGTTTTTT CASSYSTGRVSGELFF
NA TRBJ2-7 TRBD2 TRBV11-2 TGTGCCAGCAGCTTAGAACCAGCGGGGGCCACCACCTACGAGCAGTACTTC CASSLEPAGATTYEQYF
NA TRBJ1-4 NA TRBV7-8 TGTGCCAGCAGCCGGGTGGGGAAAAAACTGTTTTTT CASSRVGKKLFF
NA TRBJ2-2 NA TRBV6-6 TGTGCCAGCAGTCTTTCGACCGATTTCACCGGGGAGCTGTTTTTT CASSLSTDFTGELFF